The clone carrying this TCR beta chain was counted between two and nine times. Amplified regions were TCR beta CDR3 sequences from RNA transcripts. RT-PCR in the first round (using the HTBI primer set) targeted the TCR CDR3. TCRdb re-derived calls from the multiplex PCR reads in MiXCR, one entry per CDR3 protein. Seen here are about 350,000 distinct CDR3 sequences, roughly 13% observed once, and the top ten hold about 37%. Clinical symptoms, serum thyroxine and TRAb, thyroid ultrasound and orbital computed tomography were used for the diagnoses. Fresh peripheral blood, 10 ml, was the source of the PBMCs. This entry comes from a study of T cells in Graves' hyperthyroidism and ophthalmopathy. Germline assignment: CDR1 DFQATT and CDR2 SNEGSKA (reference sequence). There are 14 residues in the CDR3. Trimming cost V 5 bases and J 5 bases; bases outside gene matches: 4.

The source material was blood. This sequence originates from a woman aged 40-49 years with Graves' ophthalmopathy. The V and J genes are TRBV20-1 and TRBJ2-5; TRBD2 matches 14 bases. CDR3 protein: CSASTSGGAETQYF. DNA for the CDR3: TGCAGTGCTTCGACTAGCGGGGGGGCGGAGACCCAGTACTTC.